This TCR beta chain appears in the sequencing data of a study of OX40 agonist ivuxolimab in advanced cancers. Looking at the study overall: The drug used for patients, ivuxolimab, was an agonistic anti-OX40 (CD134) antibody. Among those treated, three patients had partial responses, one with hepatocellular carcinoma and two with cutaneous melanoma.

Individuals having autoimmune disease history or systemic immunosuppression were not enrolled. Sequencing used immunoSEQ multiplex PCR; TCRdb keeps in-frame clones, though not all of them. The sample records around 58,000 clones, 85% to 90% being singletons. CDR1 GTSNPN and CDR2 SVGIG come from the germline V gene (reference sequence). The CDR3 sequence is 15 residues long. V was shortened by 1 base and J by 2 bases, with 15 bases between the two germline ends. This TCR derives from an adult with an advanced solid tumor such as melanoma, head and neck, liver or kidney cancer. Sequencing was performed on CD4+ or CD8+ T cells sorted from blood, taken in a trial of the OX40 agonist ivuxolimab. The chain joins TRBV30 to TRBJ2-7; possible D gene TRBD1, 5 bases. The CDR3: CAWSAKQVTTYEQYF. As DNA, the CDR3 is TGTGCCTGGAGTGCCAAACAGGTTACTACCTACGAGCAGTACTTC.